These 14 T cell receptor beta chains share one sample of origin, sequenced in a study of T cells after yellow fever vaccination (dated by TCRdb to between 2018 and 2021). Libraries were constructed by 5' RACE. TCRdb lists the instrument as Illumina NovaSeq 6000. TCRdb's own reprocessing of the public reads used fastp at Q25 and MiXCR and kept productive beta chains. Rows merge per CDR3 protein into single entries with the most common DNA and genes. Within this sample are roughly 350,000 distinct CDR3 sequences, with roughly 4.3% of them counted one time only. The ten largest clones take up about 22% of the sample. In light of the paper, this sample's treatment or condition label describes: live attenuated yellow fever vaccine strain. The input for sequencing was PBMCs, taken 5 days after the yellow fever booster vaccination. All receptors derive from a man between 18 and 35 years old who received the YFV17D yellow fever vaccine.

The rearrangement joins TRBV5-1 to TRBJ1-2, with no clear D. There are 14 residues in the CDR3. In germline, CDR1 is SGHRS, CDR2 YFSETQ. Deletions cut 2 bases from V and 2 bases from J, with 10 bases between. Here the CDR3 DNA reads TGCGCCAGCAGCTTTTCCGGAATGAACTATGGCTACACCTTC. Translation: CASSFSGMNYGYTF.

This clonotype was seen many times. CDR3 in DNA: TGTGCCAGCAGCTTAGGGACAGGGGGCTGGGGTGAAGCTTTCTTT. Its protein product is CASSLGTGGWGEAFF. The chain combines TRBV7-6 with TRBJ1-1; 11 bases map to TRBD1. CDR3 length equals 15 residues. J lost 7 bases, V lost 1 base, and 5 bases had no gene match. In germline, CDR1 is SGHVS, CDR2 FNYEAQ.

This clonotype was observed at least ten times. In DNA form, the CDR3 reads TGTGCCAGCAGCAACAGGGAAAGCTATGGCTACACCTTC. It specifies CASSNRESYGYTF. This rearrangement joins TRBV12-3 or TRBV12-4 to TRBJ1-2, with TRBD1 as a possible D gene (6 bases). The CDR3 spans 13 residues. V was cut by 6 bases and J by 4 bases, with 12 bases left in between.

This clonotype has ten or more counts. This rearrangement joins TRBV12-3 or TRBV12-4 to TRBJ1-2; D may be TRBD1 (5 bases). The CDR3 is made up of 14 amino acids. The germline V and J ends were trimmed by 7 bases and 4 bases, with 16 bases remaining between them. CDR3 amino acids: CASTSQGLGYGYTF. CDR3 nucleotides: TGTGCCAGCACCAGTCAGGGTTTGGGCTATGGCTACACCTTC.

The chain recombines TRBV18 with TRBJ1-2; D is unclear. Deletions cut 4 bases from V and 5 bases from J, with 23 bases between. Germline CDR1 and CDR2: KGHSH and LQKENI. CDR3 length: 17 amino acids. In DNA form, the CDR3 reads TGTGCCAGCTCACGGGATCCTCCGGGTCTACTGAATTATGGCTACACCTTC. It codes for CASSRDPPGLLNYGYTF.

As for this clonotype: It may be a read error: a sequence one base away is much more abundant. The chain uses TRBV5-1 and TRBJ1-1; tentatively, D is TRBD1 (5 bases). From germline, CDR1 is SGHRS and CDR2 YFSETQ. The CDR3 is made up of 17 amino acids. V lost 2 bases to trimming and J lost 4 bases, with 21 bases between them. CDR3 protein: CASSLFGDWGSITEAFF. The CDR3 DNA is TGCGCCAGCAGCTTATTTGGGGATTGGGGCTCGATCACTGAAGCTTTCTTT.

This clonotype was seen only a few times. The rearrangement links TRBV7-9 to TRBJ1-2; the match to TRBD1 covers 9 bases. CDR3 size: 16 residues. V lost 2 bases, J lost 8 bases, and 12 bases stayed unmatched. Per the germline V gene, CDR1 is SEHNR and CDR2 is FQNEAQ (reference sequence). The CDR3 loop is CASSLSQTGGNQGYTF. The CDR3 coding sequence is TGTGCCAGCAGCTTATCACAGACAGGGGGGAACCAGGGCTACACCTTC.

In its sample, this clonotype was seen many times. V usage is TRBV6-2 or TRBV6-3 and J usage is TRBJ2-7; 10 bases agree with TRBD1. V dropped 5 bases and J dropped 4; count of bases not matched to a gene: 5. This CDR3 contains 14 residues. Germline V CDR1 and CDR2: MNHEY, SVGEGT. The CDR3 sequence is CASSRDRGLYEQYF. The CDR3, as DNA: TGTGCCAGCAGTCGGGACAGGGGCTTGTACGAGCAGTACTTC.

This sequence joins TRBV6-6 and TRBJ1-2, with D uncertain. Germline lookup yields CDR1 MNHNY and CDR2 SVGAGI (reference sequence). This CDR3 contains 12 residues. V shed 6 bases and J shed 1 base, with 6 bases lying between them. The CDR3 loop is CASSRVNYGYTF. The CDR3 DNA reads as TGTGCCAGCAGCCGAGTTAACTATGGCTACACCTTC.

This clonotype was picked up many times. The chain employs TRBV27 and TRBJ2-5; no firm D call. V lost 6 bases and J lost 5, with 10 bases in between. Germline assignment: CDR1 MNHEY and CDR2 SMNVEV (reference sequence). CDR3 length: 12 amino acids. The CDR3 DNA reads TGTGCCAGCAGGGGCCTCTTGGAGACCCAGTACTTC. It is translated as CASRGLLETQYF.

This chain connects TRBV5-1 to TRBJ2-3; D unclear. V was clipped by 6 bases and J by 0 bases, with 8 bases between them. CDR3 length equals 13 residues. Per the germline V gene, CDR1 is SGHRS and CDR2 is YFSETQ. This chain's CDR3 is CASTGQSTDTQYF. CDR3 in DNA: TGCGCCAGCACGGGTCAGAGCACAGATACGCAGTATTTT.

This clonotype was counted at least ten times. The CDR3 DNA sequence: TGCAGTGCTAGCGGTGGTCTGAGGAACTCCTACAATGAGCAGTTCTTC. It encodes CSASGGLRNSYNEQFF. This chain connects TRBV20-1 to TRBJ2-1; no reliable D call. Trimming took 3 bases from V and 0 from J, leaving 15 bases between them. Germline V gene sequence: CDR1 DFQATT, CDR2 SNEGSKA (reference sequence). CDR3 length: 16 residues.

The chain is built from TRBV19 and TRBJ2-2; 8 nucleotides line up with TRBD2. The CDR3 is 17 amino acids. Germline V gives CDR1 LNHDA, CDR2 SQIVND (reference sequence). J was trimmed by 5 bases and V by 6 bases; bases with no gene match: 14. CDR3 nucleotide sequence: TGTGCCAGTAGCCTAGCCAGCGGGGGCCTGTATACCGGGGAGCTGTTTTTT. It codes for CASSLASGGLYTGELFF.

In this sample, this clonotype turned up a few times. The gene calls are TRBV12-3 or TRBV12-4 and TRBJ1-3; no clear D. This CDR3 has 16 residues. Trimming removed 6 bases at V and 0 bases at J, with 15 bases between. The CDR3 DNA is TGTGCCAGCAGCCAGAAGGGCCAACACTCTGGAAACACCATATATTTT. It is translated as CASSQKGQHSGNTIYF.